What follows are 23 T cell receptor beta chains derived from one specimen sequenced in a study of cytomegalovirus exposure and HLA in healthy donors. PCR primers comprised 60 Vbeta and 13 Jbeta primers. Repertoires were generated with immunoSEQ multiplex PCR, while TCRdb's copy carries only in-frame clones and drops some. The table records 150,000 to 200,000 clones, over 75% of them present only once. The specimen was PBMCs. These receptors all come from a woman aged 25 to 39 in good health and CMV-seronegative.

The V gene is TRBV5-4, the J gene TRBJ1-1, with 9 nucleotides matching TRBD1. CDR1 is SGHNT and CDR2 is YYREEE in the germline V gene (reference sequence). With 1 base clipped from V and 5 bases from J, the junction kept 3 bases outside the gene matches. The length of the CDR3 is 14 residues. The CDR3 protein is CASSLMTGGTEAFF. The CDR3 nucleotides read TGTGCCAGCAGCTTGATGACAGGGGGAACTGAAGCTTTCTTT.

V and J are TRBV10-3 and TRBJ2-5, with TRBD1 matching 9 bases. This CDR3 is built from 15 residues. Germline CDR1 ENHRY, CDR2 SYGVKD. The ends lost 4 bases at V and 4 bases at J; junction bases unmatched: 7. DNA of the CDR3: TGTGCCATCAGTGGGGGGACAGGGAAGGGAGAGACCCAGTACTTC. It yields the protein CAISGGTGKGETQYF.

V is TRBV5-4 and J is TRBJ1-2; TRBD1 aligns across 10 bases. The V gene's germline CDR1 is SGHNT and CDR2 YYREEE (reference sequence). This CDR3 is built from 17 residues. V shed 4 bases, J shed 2 bases, and the junction held 11 bases outside the gene matches. DNA of the CDR3: TGTGCCAGCAGCATCAGAGCGGGGGGACAGGGGAACTATGGCTACACCTTC. Its translation: CASSIRAGGQGNYGYTF.

The genes are TRBV5-1 and TRBJ1-1; the D is unclear. CDR1 and CDR2 (germline): SGHRS, YFSETQ. CDR3 length: 12 amino acids. V lost 0 bases and J 4 bases, leaving 4 bases between the germline ends. CDR3 amino acids: CASSLASTEAFF. DNA for the CDR3: TGCGCCAGCAGCTTGGCCAGCACTGAAGCTTTCTTT.

The rearrangement joins TRBV7-6 to TRBJ2-7; 7 nucleotides agree with TRBD2. Per germline, CDR1 SGHVS and CDR2 FNYEAQ. The CDR3 totals 15 residues. V dropped 5 bases and J dropped 4; count of bases not matched to a gene: 11. The CDR3 DNA follows: TGTGCCAGCAGCAGCGGGGATAGGGGCCCGTACGAGCAGTACTTC. Translated, it gives CASSSGDRGPYEQYF.

V is TRBV7-9 and J is TRBJ2-2, with D perhaps TRBD1 (5 bases). In germline, CDR1 is SEHNR, CDR2 FQNEAQ (reference sequence). CDR3 size: 12 residues. V lost 6 bases to trimming and J lost 5 bases, with 7 bases between them. The CDR3: CASSHRTGELFF. The CDR3 DNA is TGTGCCAGCAGTCACAGGACCGGGGAGCTGTTTTTT.

The chain has TRBV13 and TRBJ2-1; weak D call: TRBD2 (6 bases). Trimming removed 4 bases from V and 6 bases from J, with 13 bases in between. The CDR3 extends over 14 amino acids. Germline assignment: CDR1 PRHDT and CDR2 FYEKMQ (reference sequence). CDR3 in DNA: TGTGCCAGCAGCTCTACACTAGCCTCCAATGAGCAGTTCTTC. This encodes CASSSTLASNEQFF.

The rearrangement joins TRBV6-6 to TRBJ2-7; D gene uncertain. The germline V gene encodes CDR1 MNHNY and CDR2 SVGAGI (reference sequence). Trimming cost V 5 bases and J 2 bases, with 4 bases left between them. This CDR3 contains 11 residues. The DNA of the CDR3 is TGTGCCAGCAGTCCAGCCTACGAGCAGTACTTC. Translation gives CASSPAYEQYF.

This clone was seen once. V and J are TRBV7-9 and TRBJ2-1, with TRBD2 matching over 12 bases. V gave up 5 bases and J gave up 5 bases; unmatched junction bases: 13. The CDR3 is 18 amino acids. CDR1 and CDR2 (germline): SEHNR, FQNEAQ (reference sequence). CDR3 in amino acids: CASSQGLAGGPVHNEQFF. CDR3 bases: TGTGCCAGCAGCCAGGGGCTAGCGGGGGGGCCGGTCCACAATGAGCAGTTCTTC.

The chain is built from TRBV19 and TRBJ1-1; the D is unclear. This CDR3 contains 14 residues. Trimming removed 5 bases at V and 1 base at J, with 11 bases between. In germline, CDR1 is LNHDA, CDR2 SQIVND (reference sequence). CDR3 DNA sequence: TGTGCCAGTAGTCTCGACTCCTCGAACACTGAAGCTTTCTTT. Protein product: CASSLDSSNTEAFF.

The rearrangement uses TRBV28 and TRBJ1-4, with TRBD1 as a possible D gene (6 bases). V was shortened by 11 bases and J by 0 bases, with 13 bases between the two germline ends. The CDR3 has 14 residues. Germline V lookup: CDR1 MDHEN, CDR2 SYDVKM. The CDR3 here is CALRGGATNEKLFF. The CDR3 bases are TGTGCCCTAAGGGGGGGCGCAACTAATGAAAAACTGTTTTTT. Using reference TRBV28 and TRBJ1-4 for the parts outside the CDR3, the full variable domain is DVKVTQSSRYLVKRTGEKVFLECVQDMDHENMFWYRQDPGLGLRLIYFSYDVKMKEKGDIPEGYSVSREKKERFSLILESASTNQTSMYLCALRGGATNEKLFFGSGTQLSVL.

As regards this clone: This sample includes further DNA sequences coding for the same CDR3. The chain uses TRBV7-8 and TRBJ1-5; the D gene is possibly TRBD1 (5 bases). The V and J ends lost 6 bases and 9 bases respectively, with 12 bases between them. The CDR3 contains 12 residues. Per germline, CDR1 SGHVS and CDR2 FQNEAQ. The CDR3 region has the DNA TGTGCCAGCAGATCAGGGTATGGGCCCCAGCATTTT. Translated, it gives CASRSGYGPQHF.

The chain links TRBV5-6 to TRBJ2-1, with TRBD2 matching over 7 bases. CDR1 and CDR2 from the germline V gene are SGHDT and YYEEEE. V shed 5 bases, J shed 1 base, and the junction held 6 bases outside the gene matches. The CDR3 is 15 amino acids. As DNA, the CDR3 is TGTGCCAGCAGACCCAACGGGAGGTCCTACAATGAGCAGTTCTTC. Protein sequence: CASRPNGRSYNEQFF.

The V call is TRBV2, the J call TRBJ1-2; D is uncertain. Germline-derived CDR1 and CDR2 are SNHLY and FYNNEI. Between the trimmed V and J ends, which lost 6 bases and 6 bases, there was a span of 14 bases. The CDR3 consists of 13 residues. The CDR3 sequence: CASREGGSDGYTF. DNA for the CDR3: TGTGCCAGCAGGGAGGGAGGTTCAGATGGCTACACCTTC. The complete variable domain, with remaining parts taken from reference TRBV2 and TRBJ1-2, reads EPEVTQTPSHQVTQMGQEVILRCVPISNHLYFYWYRQILGQKVEFLVSFYNNEISEKSEIFDDQFSVERPDGSNFTLKIRSTKLEDSAMYFCASREGGSDGYTFGSGTRLTVV.

The gene calls are TRBV11-2 and TRBJ2-5, with 14 positions matching TRBD2. With V trimmed by 1 base and J by 3 bases, 1 base remained unmatched. The germline V gene encodes CDR1 SGHAT and CDR2 FQNNGV. This CDR3 contains 16 residues. The CDR3, as DNA: TGTGCCAGCAGCTTAGGACTAGCGGGGGGGAAAGAGACCCAGTACTTC. Translating it yields CASSLGLAGGKETQYF.

This rearrangement joins TRBV5-1 to TRBJ1-2; a possible D gene is TRBD1 (5 bases). CDR1 is SGHRS and CDR2 is YFSETQ in the germline V gene. V was clipped by 0 bases and J by 5 bases, with 8 bases between them. This CDR3 region has 13 residues. CDR3 loop: CASSLGQLYGYTF. CDR3 nucleotide sequence: TGCGCCAGCAGCTTGGGACAGCTTTATGGCTACACCTTC. The whole variable domain, filled in from reference TRBV5-1 and TRBJ1-2, reads KAGVTQTPRYLIKTRGQQVTLSCSPISGHRSVSWYQQTPGQGLQFLFEYFSETQRNKGNFPGRFSGRQFSNSRSEMNVSTLELGDSALYLCASSLGQLYGYTFGSGTRLTVV.

The chain employs TRBV7-8 and TRBJ2-4, with 10 positions matching TRBD1. The CDR3 length is 17 residues. Germline V CDR1 and CDR2: SGHVS, FQNEAQ. V shed 2 bases and J 3 bases; nucleotides not matched to a gene: 7. The CDR3 protein is CASSLSRTGGVKNIQYF. As DNA, the CDR3 is TGTGCCAGCAGCTTAAGTCGGACAGGGGGTGTCAAAAACATTCAGTACTTC.

A remark on this clone: This sample includes further DNA sequences coding for the same CDR3. V gene TRBV5-1 combines with J gene TRBJ2-6, with D possibly TRBD1 on 5 matching bases. The V gene lost 5 bases and the J gene lost 0 bases, with 9 bases spanning the gap. Germline assignment: CDR1 SGHRS and CDR2 YFSETQ. This CDR3 contains 15 residues. The CDR3 DNA reads TGCGCCAGCAGTTCAGGGAACTCTGGGGCCAACGTCCTGACTTTC. Its translation: CASSSGNSGANVLTF. Looking up the rest from reference TRBV5-1 and TRBJ2-6 gives the full variable domain: KAGVTQTPRYLIKTRGQQVTLSCSPISGHRSVSWYQQTPGQGLQFLFEYFSETQRNKGNFPGRFSGRQFSNSRSEMNVSTLELGDSALYLCASSSGNSGANVLTFGAGSRLTVL.

V and J are TRBV30 and TRBJ2-3; 15 bases align to TRBD2. CDR3 length: 15 amino acids. In germline, CDR1 is GTSNPN, CDR2 SVGIG (reference sequence). V lost 3 bases to trimming and J lost 5 bases; unmatched junction nucleotides: 3. As DNA, the CDR3 is TGTGCCTGGAGGGTGGGACTAGCGGGGGGAGATACGCAGTATTTT. Its protein product is CAWRVGLAGGDTQYF.

The rearrangement joins TRBV4-1 to TRBJ2-7; D ambiguous. Germline loops: CDR1 MGHRA, CDR2 YSYEKL. Trimming shortened V by 6 bases and J by 3 bases, and 12 bases separated the two germline ends. CDR3 length: 13 amino acids. The CDR3 loop reads CASSRADYYEQYF. The CDR3 DNA reads as TGCGCCAGCAGTCGTGCGGATTACTACGAGCAGTACTTC.

The chain is built from TRBV11-2 and TRBJ1-2; 8 bases match TRBD1. J lost 7 bases, V lost 5 bases, and 9 bases had no gene match. This CDR3 comprises 14 residues. CDR1 is SGHAT and CDR2 is FQNNGV in the germline V gene. The CDR3 region has the DNA TGTGCCAGCAGCCCCTTGGACAGGGATAGTGGCTACACCTTC. It specifies CASSPLDRDSGYTF.

The V and J genes are TRBV25-1 and TRBJ2-7; TRBD1 agrees at 8 bases. Germline CDR1 is MGHDK and CDR2 is SYGVNS. The CDR3 runs to 14 residues. V shed 6 bases, J shed 3 bases, and the junction held 7 bases outside the gene matches. CDR3 loop: CASSLTGGSYEQYF. Written as DNA, the CDR3 is TGTGCCAGCAGCTTAACAGGGGGTAGCTACGAGCAGTACTTC.

V usage is TRBV5-1 and J usage is TRBJ2-5; TRBD2 matches at 7 bases. The CDR3 has 14 residues. The J segment lost 0 bases and the V segment lost 5 bases, leaving 4 bases of the junction unmatched. In germline, CDR1 is SGHRS, CDR2 YFSETQ. DNA of the CDR3: TGCGCCAGCAGGCCAGCGGGGAACCAAGAGACCCAGTACTTC. Translation gives CASRPAGNQETQYF.